This T cell receptor (beta chain) was observed in a study of blood T cell repertoires in COVID-19. The wider study: COVID-19 samples collected from the United States, Italy and Spain covered acute and convalescent phases. T cells, B-cell-depleted T cells, or PBMCs supplied cDNA or gDNA.

In the study's own analysis: Amplifying reference gene primers gave estimates of nucleated cell counts. Only in-frame clones appear in the TCRdb table, and some are missing; sequencing was by immunoSEQ multiplex PCR. V and J calls and clone size are given by that table; D and trimming were obtained from the DNA. This table holds under 250,000 clones, approximately 84% found once. V lost 2 bases, J lost 0 bases, and 8 bases lay in between. Germline CDR1 reads SSHAT; CDR2 reads FNYEAQ (reference sequence). The CDR3 is 15 amino acids. Source material: peripheral blood. The receptor was isolated from a woman aged 45-59 years with active or convalescent COVID-19. The chain joins TRBV7-7 to TRBJ2-1; D gene uncertain. The CDR3 nucleotides are TGTGCCAGCAGCTTACGGTTTAGCTCCTACAATGAGCAGTTCTTC. This gives the protein CASSLRFSSYNEQFF.